These 10 T cell receptor beta chains share one sample of origin, sequenced in a study of T-cell memory formation after mild COVID-19. In TCRdb, the 5' RACE reads were re-called with MiXCR into one record per CDR3 protein. The sample includes about 100,000 distinct CDR3 sequences, around 10% of them seen just once. The sample consisted of PBMCs or a T cell subset sorted from them (not recorded which). The receptors originated from a man aged 18 to 30 who had mild COVID-19 (a few samples of this study predate the infection). Cell type and time point are not known.

This clonotype was counted between two and nine times. The chain is built from TRBV7-9 and TRBJ2-4; the D call may be TRBD1 or TRBD2 (6 bases each). This CDR3 spans 15 amino acids. In germline, CDR1 is SEHNR, CDR2 FQNEAQ (reference sequence). V was pared by 5 bases and J by 7 bases, with 18 bases between. The CDR3 sequence is CASSPRGGTSNIQYF. CDR3 in DNA: TGTGCCAGCAGCCCCAGAGGGGGGACTTCTAACATTCAGTACTTC.

This clonotype has just one count. This chain connects TRBV6-2 or TRBV6-3 to TRBJ2-3; D might be TRBD2 (6 bases). This CDR3 comprises 14 residues. CDR1 MNHEY and CDR2 SVGEGT come from the germline V gene. V lost 7 bases, J lost 2 bases, and 13 bases lay in between. The chain's CDR3 is CASTRRGNTDTQYF. DNA for the CDR3: TGTGCCAGCACCCGACGGGGGAACACAGATACGCAGTATTTT.

This clonotype showed up just a few times. The V and J genes are TRBV12-3 or TRBV12-4 and TRBJ2-5; D is tentatively TRBD1 or TRBD2 (6 bases each). This CDR3 is built from 16 residues. The ends were cut back, 6 bases at V and 1 base at J, with 18 bases in the middle. The CDR3 DNA reads as TGTGCCAGCAGCTTTAACAGGGTCGGGAGCCAAGAGACCCAGTACTTC. Its protein is CASSFNRVGSQETQYF.

This chain links TRBV6-5 with TRBJ2-2; no clear D. The V end was cut by 0 bases, the J end by 6 bases, with 5 bases between. The CDR3 contains 13 residues. Germline CDR1 reads MNHEY; CDR2 reads SVGAGI. The CDR3 spells CASSYSRSGELFF. The CDR3 DNA follows: TGTGCCAGCAGTTACTCGAGATCCGGGGAGCTGTTTTTT.

This chain uses TRBV6-2 or TRBV6-3 with TRBJ2-7; a possible D gene is TRBD1 (5 bases). From germline, CDR1 is MNHEY and CDR2 SVGEGT. The CDR3 covers 13 residues. Trimming pared 6 bases from V and 2 bases from J, leaving 11 bases between. CDR3: CASRPPDTYEQYV. CDR3 DNA: TGTGCCAGCAGGCCCCCGGACACCTACGAGCAGTACGTC.

This clonotype has a handful of counts. The chain employs TRBV3-1 and TRBJ2-1; D is possibly TRBD2 (6 bases). Trimming took 4 bases from V and 5 from J, leaving 12 bases between them. In germline, CDR1 is LGHDT, CDR2 YNNKEL (reference sequence). The CDR3 is 14 residues long. Here the CDR3 DNA reads TGTGCCAGCAGCCGGGGGGAATCCGACAATGAGCAGTTCTTC. It encodes CASSRGESDNEQFF.

This clonotype was counted a few times. This chain connects TRBV6-2 or TRBV6-3 to TRBJ1-6; D gene ambiguous. In germline, CDR1 is MNHEY, CDR2 SVGEGT. The V gene lost 8 bases and the J gene lost 10 bases, with 9 bases spanning the gap. The CDR3 consists of 11 residues. The CDR3 sequence is CASSRGSPLHF. The CDR3 DNA follows: TGTGCCAGCTCCCGTGGATCACCCCTCCACTTT.

This clonotype came up many times. The chain is built from TRBV7-9 and TRBJ2-7; perhaps D is TRBD1 or TRBD2 (5 bases each). The CDR3 length is 14 residues. The germline gives CDR1 SEHNR, CDR2 FQNEAQ (reference sequence). V was clipped by 2 bases and J by 0 bases, with 8 bases between them. The CDR3 here is CASSLPGASYEQYV. CDR3 coding DNA: TGTGCCAGCAGCTTACCCGGGGCCTCCTACGAGCAGTACGTC.

This clonotype was seen ten or more times. The V and J genes are TRBV29-1 and TRBJ2-1; 11 nucleotides match TRBD2. Germline values: CDR1 SQVTM, CDR2 ANQGSEA. The J segment lost 7 bases and the V segment lost 4 bases, leaving 6 bases of the junction unmatched. The CDR3 runs to 14 residues. The CDR3 sequence is CSVVVAGGINEQFF. The DNA for the CDR3 is TGCAGCGTTGTGGTAGCGGGGGGGATTAATGAGCAGTTCTTC.

V gene TRBV12-3 or TRBV12-4 combines with J gene TRBJ1-4, with D unclear. V gave up 6 bases and J gave up 16 bases, with 18 bases separating them. The CDR3 has 12 amino acids. The CDR3 DNA reads TGTGCCAGCAGCCCCAAACTGAGTCCGGAGTTTTTT. Translation: CASSPKLSPEFF.